The 30 T cell receptor beta chains reported below all come from one sample, sequenced in a study of regulatory T cells in long-lasting Graves disease. The time point was: persistent/refractory GD, antithyroid drugs over 5 years with positive TRAb. RNA from PBMCs was the source of the TCR library. The TCR beta library used iRepertoire HTBI primers with Arm-PCR amplification of CDR3. TCRdb analysed the multiplex PCR reads with MiXCR anew, one entry per CDR3 protein. The repertoire holds approximately 470,000 distinct CDR3 sequences, with less than 25% as singletons. The sample in question was peripheral blood mononuclear cells (PBMCs), obtained when the disease was refractory, from a patient treated with antithyroid drugs. All receptors derive from a female donor with Graves disease.

J is TRBJ2-1 and V is TRBV14; no definite D call. The CDR3 consists of 13 residues. Trimming removed 0 bases at V and 9 bases at J, with 9 bases between. Per the germline V gene, CDR1 is SGHDN and CDR2 is FVKESK. The CDR3 is CASSQDLRSEQFF. For the CDR3, the DNA is TGTGCCAGCAGCCAAGATCTCCGGAGTGAGCAGTTCTTC.

This clonotype was found many times. The chain combines TRBV7-9 with TRBJ2-7; 9 nucleotides match TRBD1. The germline V gene encodes CDR1 SEHNR and CDR2 FQNEAQ (reference sequence). This CDR3 comprises 13 residues. The V gene end was trimmed by 4 bases and the J gene end by 2 bases; junction bases not matched to a gene: 0. The CDR3 here is CASSWTGAYEQYF. DNA of the CDR3: TGTGCCAGCAGCTGGACAGGGGCCTACGAGCAGTACTTC.

This clonotype was observed many times. The chain combines TRBV6-1 with TRBJ1-2; the D gene is possibly TRBD1 (5 bases). The V end lost 5 bases, the J end lost 4 bases, and 17 bases lay between the germline ends. From germline, CDR1 is MNHNS and CDR2 SASEGT. The CDR3 is 15 residues long. CDR3 nucleotides: TGTGCCAGCAGTATAACGGCAGGGAAAACCTATGGCTACACCTTC. Residues: CASSITAGKTYGYTF.

The gene calls are TRBV2 and TRBJ2-3; D is undetermined. CDR3 length: 13 residues. The V gene's germline CDR1 is SNHLY and CDR2 FYNNEI. The V end was cut by 7 bases, the J end by 0 bases, with 8 bases between. The CDR3 reads CASNWRSTDTQYF. DNA for the CDR3: TGTGCCAGCAACTGGCGGAGCACAGATACGCAGTATTTT.

The chain couples TRBV4-1 to TRBJ1-1; D perhaps matches TRBD1 (5 bases). The V and J ends lost 0 bases and 5 bases respectively, with 13 bases between them. The germline CDR1 and CDR2 sequences are MGHRA and YSYEKL. The CDR3 covers 15 residues. This CDR3 reads CASSQDLRGGTEAFF. Written as DNA, the CDR3 is TGCGCCAGCAGCCAAGATCTCCGTGGGGGAACTGAAGCTTTCTTT.

This clonotype was counted only a few times. This chain links TRBV4-1 with TRBJ2-2; D might be TRBD1 (6 bases). This CDR3 comprises 16 residues. Trimming left V 7 bases short and J 4 bases short, with 19 bases between. Per the germline V gene, CDR1 is MGHRA and CDR2 is YSYEKL. CDR3 residues: CASNLQVGAGTGELFF. Written as DNA, the CDR3 is TGCGCCAGCAACCTTCAGGTGGGGGCCGGCACCGGGGAGCTGTTTTTT.

V gene TRBV18 combines with J gene TRBJ2-3; D might be TRBD2 (5 bases). V was pared by 4 bases and J by 2 bases, with 16 bases between. The germline V gene encodes CDR1 KGHSH and CDR2 LQKENI. The CDR3 runs 16 residues. CDR3 nucleotides: TGTGCCAGCTCACGAGTGGAGGTCGCCTCCACAGATACGCAGTATTTT. Protein sequence: CASSRVEVASTDTQYF.

This clonotype was counted a few times. V and J are TRBV10-3 and TRBJ2-7; 7 nucleotides agree with TRBD1. J gave up 5 bases and V 3 bases, and 7 bases lay outside the gene matches. Germline-derived CDR1 and CDR2 are ENHRY and SYGVKD. This CDR3 region has 14 residues. The CDR3 nucleotides read TGTGCCATCAGTGATGACAGGGCCCCCCACGAGCAGTACTTC. It yields the protein CAISDDRAPHEQYF.

This clonotype was seen a few times. The chain employs TRBV7-9 and TRBJ2-7, with a weak D call TRBD1 (5 bases). The germline gives CDR1 SEHNR, CDR2 FQNEAQ (reference sequence). The CDR3 is 15 amino acids. V shed 2 bases and J shed 4 bases, with 15 bases lying between them. CDR3 amino acids: CASSLNLDSAYEQYF. DNA of the CDR3: TGTGCCAGCAGCTTAAACTTAGACAGCGCTTACGAGCAGTACTTC.

This clonotype was recorded at least ten times. The chain employs TRBV6-1 and TRBJ2-2, with unresolved D. Deletions cut 7 bases from V and 0 bases from J, with 18 bases between. Germline CDR1 is MNHNS and CDR2 is SASEGT. CDR3 size: 17 residues. This chain's CDR3 is CASTGLNSPSNTGELFF. The DNA for the CDR3 is TGTGCCAGCACAGGTTTAAACAGTCCCTCGAACACCGGGGAGCTGTTTTTT.

The chain uses TRBV20-1 and TRBJ2-2, with a possible D match to TRBD1 (6 bases). The V gene lost 6 bases and the J gene lost 3 bases, with 14 bases spanning the gap. Germline V lookup: CDR1 DFQATT, CDR2 SNEGSKA (reference sequence). CDR3 length equals 14 residues. The CDR3 DNA is TGCAGTGCAGAGGCAGGGGTGGACACCGGGGAGCTGTTTTTT. As protein: CSAEAGVDTGELFF.

This chain joins TRBV24-1 and TRBJ2-1, with a tentative D call TRBD2 (6 bases). V was shortened by 7 bases and J by 7 bases, with 31 bases between the two germline ends. CDR1 KGHDR and CDR2 SFDVKD come from the germline V gene. This CDR3 region has 19 residues. The CDR3 DNA reads as TGTGCCACCAGCCTCACGGGGTCCTTAGCGGTCAAGGGCAGGAATGAGCAGTTCTTC. As protein: CATSLTGSLAVKGRNEQFF.

The chain joins TRBV30 to TRBJ1-1; D possibly corresponds to TRBD1 (5 bases). V lost 2 bases and J 0 bases, leaving 10 bases between the germline ends. CDR1 and CDR2 from the germline V gene are GTSNPN and SVGIG (reference sequence). This CDR3 region has 14 residues. The DNA for the CDR3 is TGTGCCTGGAGTAAGGGGCCGATGAACACTGAAGCTTTCTTT. It encodes CAWSKGPMNTEAFF.

This clonotype appeared a few times. The gene calls are TRBV4-1 and TRBJ1-1, with a possible D match to TRBD1 (6 bases). This CDR3 is 16 amino acids long. V lost 5 bases and J 1 base, leaving 17 bases between the germline ends. The germline V gene has CDR1 MGHRA and CDR2 YSYEKL. CDR3 DNA sequence: TGCGCCAGCAGCAGACACCCAGGGGCGGAGAACACTGAAGCTTTCTTT. Its translation is CASSRHPGAENTEAFF.

The rearrangement uses TRBV27 and TRBJ1-6; 8 nucleotides line up with TRBD1. Germline V gives CDR1 MNHEY, CDR2 SMNVEV (reference sequence). The CDR3 is 16 residues long. With V trimmed by 6 bases and J by 7 bases, 11 bases remained unmatched. CDR3 sequence: CASSRTDRDRNSPLHF. The CDR3 bases are TGTGCCAGCAGCAGAACGGACAGGGATCGCAATTCACCCCTCCACTTT.

There are many counts of this clonotype. At one end the junction does not follow the germline gene, possibly because of a read error. The rearrangement links TRBV5-1 to TRBJ2-2; tentative D call: TRBD2 (6 bases). Germline V gene data show CDR1 as SGHRS and CDR2 as YFSETQ. CDR3 size: 15 residues. The DNA for the CDR3 is TGTGCCAGCAGCTTGGGACTTCCGAACACCGGGGAGCTGTTTTTT. Translated: CASSLGLPNTGELFF.

The chain is built from TRBV7-2 and TRBJ2-5, with D possibly TRBD1 on 5 matching bases. The CDR3 has 12 residues. V was pared by 3 bases and J by 5 bases, with 7 bases between. Per germline, CDR1 SGHTA and CDR2 FQGNSA. The CDR3 loop is CASSFRAETQYF. CDR3 sequence (DNA): TGTGCCAGCAGCTTCAGGGCGGAGACCCAGTACTTC. Full variable domain (remainder filled in from reference TRBV7-2 and TRBJ2-5): GAGVSQSPSNKVTEKGKDVELRCDPISGHTALYWYRQSLGQGLEFLIYFQGNSAPDKSGLPSDRFSAERTGGSVSTLTIQRTQQEDSAVYLCASSFRAETQYFGPGTRLLVL.

This chain links TRBV13 with TRBJ2-1, with 9 positions matching TRBD2. Trimming at V came to 4 bases and at J to 4 bases, leaving 8 bases not matched to a gene. The V gene's germline CDR1 is PRHDT and CDR2 FYEKMQ (reference sequence). The CDR3 loop spans 16 amino acids. The CDR3 coding sequence is TGTGCCAGCAGCTCAGATAGCGGGAGTACGTACAATGAGCAGTTCTTC. Its protein is CASSSDSGSTYNEQFF.

The chain carries TRBV9 and TRBJ1-1; D is possibly TRBD1 (6 bases). The CDR3 covers 16 residues. V lost 3 bases, J lost 4 bases, and 19 bases lay in between. CDR1 SGDLS and CDR2 YYNGEE come from the germline V gene. The CDR3 reads CASSAGGGSSGTEAFF. The DNA of the CDR3 is TGTGCCAGCAGCGCCGGGGGCGGGAGTAGTGGCACTGAAGCTTTCTTT.

This clonotype was seen ten or more times. In nucleotides, the CDR3 is TGTGCCAGCAGTTTAGGGTGGGGAGGGACCGGGGAGCTGTTTTTT. It specifies CASSLGWGGTGELFF. The chain has TRBV28 and TRBJ2-2; 7 nucleotides agree with TRBD2. V gave up 2 bases and J gave up 5 bases; unmatched junction bases: 5. The CDR3 runs 15 residues. In germline, CDR1 is MDHEN, CDR2 SYDVKM.

V is TRBV20-1 and J is TRBJ1-2; perhaps TRBD1 as D (5 bases). V was pared by 6 bases and J by 5 bases, with 43 bases between. There are 22 residues in the CDR3. Germline V gives CDR1 DFQATT, CDR2 SNEGSKA (reference sequence). CDR3 amino acids: CSAGFQGYWTTHSTYQAYGYTF. The CDR3 bases are TGCAGTGCCGGATTTCAGGGTTATTGGACAACTCATTCGACCTACCAGGCGTATGGCTACACCTTC.

This clonotype was counted a few times. V usage is TRBV5-4 and J usage is TRBJ2-4, with D maybe TRBD1 (6 bases). Trimming took 4 bases from V and 2 from J, leaving 13 bases between them. CDR1 is SGHNT and CDR2 is YYREEE in the germline V gene (reference sequence). This CDR3 is 15 amino acids long. The CDR3 nucleotides read TGTGCCAGCAGCCCGTCACAGGGAACCAAAAACATTCAGTACTTC. This gives the protein CASSPSQGTKNIQYF.

In its sample, this clonotype was seen many times. The chain links TRBV7-6 to TRBJ2-5; the D gene is possibly TRBD1 (7 bases). Germline V gene data show CDR1 as SGHVS and CDR2 as FNYEAQ. There are 17 residues in the CDR3. The V and J ends lost 0 bases and 2 bases respectively, with 16 bases between them. This chain's CDR3 is CASSLAPGGSYQETQYF. The CDR3 DNA is TGTGCCAGCAGCTTAGCCCCAGGGGGGAGTTATCAAGAGACCCAGTACTTC.

The table lists this clonotype with a few counts. The gene calls are TRBV5-1 and TRBJ2-7, with TRBD1 matching over 8 bases. The germline V gene encodes CDR1 SGHRS and CDR2 YFSETQ. This CDR3 is 16 amino acids long. Germline trimming cut 0 bases from V and 3 bases from J; bases unmatched to any gene: 8. The CDR3 nucleotides are TGCGCCAGCAGCTTGGAACAGGGGGAGGCTTACTACGAGCAGTACTTC. Translating gives CASSLEQGEAYYEQYF.

This clonotype was recorded at least ten times. V usage is TRBV28 and J usage is TRBJ2-7; possibly TRBD1 for D (5 bases). The CDR3 loop spans 12 amino acids. V was clipped by 10 bases and J by 2 bases, with 12 bases between them. Germline loops: CDR1 MDHEN, CDR2 SYDVKM. The CDR3, as DNA: TGTGCCACCCTCAGGGATCCCTACGAGCAGTACTTC. Encoded protein: CATLRDPYEQYF.

This clonotype has just a few counts. The DNA of the CDR3 is TGCGCCAGCAGCCAAGACCCCTTTATTCAGTACTTC. Encoded protein: CASSQDPFIQYF. The V and J genes are TRBV4-1 and TRBJ2-4; no clear D. V was clipped by 0 bases and J by 10 bases, with 7 bases between them. Germline lookup yields CDR1 MGHRA and CDR2 YSYEKL. CDR3 length: 12 amino acids.

In its sample, this clonotype was seen a few times. The chain has TRBV11-1 and TRBJ1-5; D is unclear. Germline lookup yields CDR1 SGHAT and CDR2 FQDESV (reference sequence). V shed 5 bases and J shed 1 base, with 12 bases lying between them. This CDR3 is built from 15 residues. CDR3 region: CASSPVGTSNQPQHF. CDR3 DNA sequence: TGTGCCAGCAGCCCCGTGGGTACCAGCAATCAGCCCCAGCATTTT. Based on the CDR3 plus reference TRBV11-1 and TRBJ1-5, the full variable domain is EAEVAQSPRYKITEKSQAVAFWCDPISGHATLYWYRQILGQGPELLVQFQDESVVDDSQLPKDRFSAERLKGVDSTLKIQPAELGDSAMYLCASSPVGTSNQPQHFGDGTRLSIL.

This clonotype was recorded many times. A junction boundary mismatches the germline segment, possibly from a read error. The chain employs TRBV28 and TRBJ2-5; no clear D gene. The CDR3 loop spans 13 amino acids. Germline V gene lookup returns CDR1 MDHEN and CDR2 SYDVKM. DNA of the CDR3: TGTGCCAGCAGCAACGGCCAACAAGGGACCCAGTACTTC. Translated: CASSNGQQGTQYF. Full variable domain (outside the CDR3, taken from reference TRBV28 and TRBJ2-5): DVKVTQSSRYLVKRTGEKVFLECVQDMDHENMFWYRQDPGLGLRLIYFSYDVKMKEKGDIPEGYSVSREKKERFSLILESASTNQTSMYLCASSNGQQGTQYFGPGTRLLVL.

On this clonotype itself: A much more abundant neighbour one base away suggests this may be a read error. The genes are TRBV3-1 and TRBJ2-4; no clear D gene. The germline V gene encodes CDR1 LGHDT and CDR2 YNNKEL (reference sequence). The CDR3 loop spans 17 amino acids. CDR3 residues: CASSQDSGSPAENIQYF. DNA for the CDR3: TGTGCCAGCAGCCAAGATTCCGGCAGTCCAGCCGAAAACATTCAGTACTTC.

This clonotype was recorded at least ten times. This chain joins TRBV28 and TRBJ1-1; D call uncertain. The germline V gene encodes CDR1 MDHEN and CDR2 SYDVKM. V dropped 3 bases and J dropped 4 bases, with 15 bases sitting between them. The CDR3 has 15 residues. The CDR3 DNA sequence: TGTGCCAGCAGTTTTATGTCCCGGAGGTTCACTGAAGCTTTCTTT. Translation: CASSFMSRRFTEAFF.